These T cell receptor beta chains were read from a single sample in a study. Repertoires were generated with immunoSEQ multiplex PCR, while TCRdb's copy carries only in-frame clones and drops some. The table includes roughly 68,000 clones, 90% to 95% detected once. What was sequenced was PBMCs. All receptors derive from a man aged 35 to 55 with rheumatoid arthritis. The CDR3 runs from the conserved cysteine through the conserved F or W. D genes are given only for firm matches. Not all rows give a size; the values are once, few, many and, for expanded clones, a class.

.	.	TRBV2	TRBJ2-5	TGTGCCAGCAAACCGGATTTGGGGGAGACCCAGTACTTC	CASKPDLGETQYF
.	once	TRBV27	TRBJ1-2	TGTGCCAGCAGTTTATCCACGGGGTCAGGCTATGGCTACACCTTC	CASSLSTGSGYGYTF
TRBD2	.	TRBV29-1	TRBJ2-1	TGCAGCGTTACGCTGACTAGCGGGGTAATCAGCTACAATGAGCAGTTCTTC	CSVTLTSGVISYNEQFF
.	.	TRBV2	TRBJ2-7	TGTGCCAGCAGACGGGACACCTACGAGCAGTACTTC	CASRRDTYEQYF
.	.	TRBV2	TRBJ2-1	TGTGCCAGCAGTGATCGGGGGCGAAATAGGGAGCAGTTCTTC	CASSDRGRNREQFF
TRBD2	.	TRBV28	TRBJ2-1	TGTGCCAGCAGTCCGAACCGCGGGACTAGCGGGAGATCGGATGAGCAGTTCTTC	CASSPNRGTSGRSDEQFF
.	.	TRBV27	TRBJ1-5	TGTGCCAGCAGCCCGATGGGAGGACCCCAGCATTTT	CASSPMGGPQHF
TRBD2	.	TRBV7-3	TRBJ2-5	TGTGCCAGCAGCTTAATGGGCGGGAGAGAAGAGACCCAGTACTTC	CASSLMGGREETQYF
.	.	TRBV9	TRBJ2-1	TGTGCCAGCAGCCCTCGCCACCCCACCTACAATGAGCAGTTCTTC	CASSPRHPTYNEQFF
.	few	TRBV27	TRBJ1-5	TGTGCCAGCAGAAAGAACAGGAATCAGCCCCAGCATTTT	CASRKNRNQPQHF
.	.	TRBV30	TRBJ1-6	TGTGCCTGGGGGGGACTCTCCGGGACACGGGATGTTATCACCCTCCACTTT	CAWGGLSGTRDVITLHF
.	.	TRBV18	TRBJ1-1	TGTGCCAGCTCACCAGGGATCATGAACACTGAAGCTTTCTTT	CASSPGIMNTEAFF
TRBD1	once	TRBV7-2	TRBJ2-5	TGTGCCAGCAGCAAGACAGGGTGGCAAGAGACCCAGTACTTC	CASSKTGWQETQYF
.	.	TRBV4-1	TRBJ1-6	TGCGCCAGCAGCCAAGAAGATAGGCGTAATTCACCCCTCCACTTT	CASSQEDRRNSPLHF
.	.	TRBV27	TRBJ2-5	TGTGCCAGCCGGAGTAGAGCGGCAATGGGAGAGACCCAGTACTTC	CASRSRAAMGETQYF
TRBD1	.	TRBV29-1	TRBJ1-6	TGCAGCGTCGCCGGGACAGATAATTCACCCCTCCACTTT	CSVAGTDNSPLHF
TRBD1	.	TRBV19	TRBJ1-1	TGTGCCAGTAGTACCTTGGGACAGGGGGTGAACACTGAAGCTTTCTTT	CASSTLGQGVNTEAFF
TRBD1	.	TRBV28	TRBJ1-2	TGTGCCAGCGCCGGGACAGGGGTGTTTAACCGCGGCTACACCTTC	CASAGTGVFNRGYTF
.	.	TRBV6-5	TRBJ2-7	TGTGCCAGCAGTCCCCGCCTTGGGGTCGAGCAGTACTTC	CASSPRLGVEQYF
.	.	TRBV7-9	TRBJ2-2	TGTGCCAGCAGCTTAGTCCGTGCGGCGAGCACCGGGGAGCTGTTTTTT	CASSLVRAASTGELFF
TRBD2	.	TRBV5-1	TRBJ2-3	TGCGCCAGCAGCCGGACAGCGGGGGGGAGCACAGATACGCAGTATTTT	CASSRTAGGSTDTQYF
.	once	TRBV7-6	TRBJ2-5	TGTGCCAGCAGACCAGGGATCCAAGAGACCCAGTACTTC	CASRPGIQETQYF
.	.	TRBV5-6	TRBJ2-5	TGTGCCAGCAGCTTGCTAGCCAATCCTGAGACCCAGTACTTC	CASSLLANPETQYF
.	once	TRBV7-9	TRBJ1-1	TGTGCCAGCACTAACCCACAGCCGAACACTGAAGCTTTCTTT	CASTNPQPNTEAFF
.	.	TRBV18	TRBJ1-2	TGTGCCAGCTCACCCGCGGAAAACTATGGCTACACCTTC	CASSPAENYGYTF
TRBD2	.	TRBV27	TRBJ2-7	TGTGCCAGCAGTCCGATCGTGTGGTCTAGCGGGCACTCCTACGAGCAGTACTTC	CASSPIVWSSGHSYEQYF
.	.	TRBV14	TRBJ2-7	TGTGCCAGCAGCTTTTACGGGGAGTCCTACGAGCAGTACTTC	CASSFYGESYEQYF
.	.	TRBV18	TRBJ2-7	TGTGCCAGCTCCTCGGTAGGAACCTACGAGCAGTACTTC	CASSSVGTYEQYF
.	.	TRBV18	TRBJ2-7	TGTGCCAGCTCACCCGCGGGTAGCGCCTACGAGCAGTACTTC	CASSPAGSAYEQYF
.	.	TRBV5-6	TRBJ2-7	TGTGCCAGCAGCTTGAAAGCTCGCGAGCAGTACTTC	CASSLKAREQYF